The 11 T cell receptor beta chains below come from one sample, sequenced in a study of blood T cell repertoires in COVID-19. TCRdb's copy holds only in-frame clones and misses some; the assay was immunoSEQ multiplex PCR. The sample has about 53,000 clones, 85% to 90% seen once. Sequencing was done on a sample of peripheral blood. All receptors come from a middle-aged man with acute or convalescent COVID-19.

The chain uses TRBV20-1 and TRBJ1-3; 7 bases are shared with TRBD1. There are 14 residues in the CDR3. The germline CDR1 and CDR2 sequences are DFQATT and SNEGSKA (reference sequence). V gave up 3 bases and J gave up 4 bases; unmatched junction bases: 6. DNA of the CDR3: TGCAGTGCTAGTACAGGGGCGGTAGGAAACACCATATATTTT. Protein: CSASTGAVGNTIYF.

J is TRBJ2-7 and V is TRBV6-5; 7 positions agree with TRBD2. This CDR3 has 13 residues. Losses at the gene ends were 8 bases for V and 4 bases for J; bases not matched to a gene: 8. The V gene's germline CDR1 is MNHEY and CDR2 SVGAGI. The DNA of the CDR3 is TGTGCCAGCGCCCTAGCGGAGCTTTACGAGCAGTACTTC. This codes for CASALAELYEQYF.

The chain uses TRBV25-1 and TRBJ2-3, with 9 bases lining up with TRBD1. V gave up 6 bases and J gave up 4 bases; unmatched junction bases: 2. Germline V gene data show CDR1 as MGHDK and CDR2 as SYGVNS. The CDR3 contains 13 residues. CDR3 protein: CASRGQGSDTQYF. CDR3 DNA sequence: TGTGCCAGCAGAGGACAGGGGTCAGATACGCAGTATTTT.

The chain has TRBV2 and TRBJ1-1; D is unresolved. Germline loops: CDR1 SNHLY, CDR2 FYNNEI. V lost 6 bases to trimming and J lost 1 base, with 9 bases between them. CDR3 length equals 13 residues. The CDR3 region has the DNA TGTGCCAGCAGGGTACAAAAGAACACTGAAGCTTTCTTT. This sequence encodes CASRVQKNTEAFF.

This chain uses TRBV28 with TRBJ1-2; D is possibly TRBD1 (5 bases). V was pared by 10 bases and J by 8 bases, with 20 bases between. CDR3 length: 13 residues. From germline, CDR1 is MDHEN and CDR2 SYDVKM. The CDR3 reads CAIFSPGRGGYTF. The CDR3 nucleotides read TGTGCCATCTTCTCGCCGGGGAGGGGCGGCTACACCTTC.

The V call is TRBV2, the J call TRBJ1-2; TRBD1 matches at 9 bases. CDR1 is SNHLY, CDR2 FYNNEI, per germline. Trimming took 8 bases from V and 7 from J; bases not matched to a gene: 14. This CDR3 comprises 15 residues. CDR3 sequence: CASGRDDRGTSGYTF. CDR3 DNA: TGTGCCAGCGGACGGGACGACAGGGGGACTAGTGGCTACACCTTC.

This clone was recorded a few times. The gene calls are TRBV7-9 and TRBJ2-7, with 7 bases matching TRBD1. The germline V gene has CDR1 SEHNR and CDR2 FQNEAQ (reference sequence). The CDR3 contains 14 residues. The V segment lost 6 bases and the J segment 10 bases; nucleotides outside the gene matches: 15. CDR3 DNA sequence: TGTGCCAGCAGACGTTCCTCCGGGACAGATTTACAGTACTTC. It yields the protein CASRRSSGTDLQYF.

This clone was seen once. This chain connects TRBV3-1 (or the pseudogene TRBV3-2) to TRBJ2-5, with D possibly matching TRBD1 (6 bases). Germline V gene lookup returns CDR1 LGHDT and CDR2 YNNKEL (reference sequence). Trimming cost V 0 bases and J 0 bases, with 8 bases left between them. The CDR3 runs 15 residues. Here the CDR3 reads CASSQDRTDQETQYF. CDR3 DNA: TGTGCCAGCAGCCAAGACAGGACAGACCAAGAGACCCAGTACTTC.

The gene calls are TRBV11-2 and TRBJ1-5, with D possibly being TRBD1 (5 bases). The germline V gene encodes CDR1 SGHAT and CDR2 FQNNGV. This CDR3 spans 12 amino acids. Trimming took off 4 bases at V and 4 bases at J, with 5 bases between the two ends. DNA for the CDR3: TGTGCCAGCAGCTACAGGAATCAGCCCCAGCATTTT. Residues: CASSYRNQPQHF.

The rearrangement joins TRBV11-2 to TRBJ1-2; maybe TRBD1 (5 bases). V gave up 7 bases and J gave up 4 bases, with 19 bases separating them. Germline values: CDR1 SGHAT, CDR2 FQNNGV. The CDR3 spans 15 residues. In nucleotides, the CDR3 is TGTGCCAGCAACCCGACCCCCCCAGGGTCCTATGGCTACACCTTC. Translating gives CASNPTPPGSYGYTF.

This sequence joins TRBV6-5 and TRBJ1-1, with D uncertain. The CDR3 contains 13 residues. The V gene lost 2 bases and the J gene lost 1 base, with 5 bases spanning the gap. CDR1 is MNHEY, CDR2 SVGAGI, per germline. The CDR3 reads CASSYARNTEAFF. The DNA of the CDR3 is TGTGCCAGCAGTTACGCCAGGAACACTGAAGCTTTCTTT.